What follows is one T cell receptor (beta chain) and its context. Its antigen remains unidentified. The CDR3 sequence is 15 residues long. V lost 8 bases, J lost 0 bases, and 7 bases stayed unmatched. Germline V gives CDR1 MNHEY, CDR2 SMNVEV (reference sequence). This entry belongs to a study of cytomegalovirus exposure and HLA in healthy donors. General study results and limits: Researchers reportedly found TCR beta sequences accurately predicted most subjects' HLA-A and HLA-B alleles. Analyses of presence/absence relied on an assumption of roughly uniform sequencing depth across donors. TCR beta V- and J-gene trimming, according to a later analysis, was linked to a missense DCLRE1C variant. In terms of immune exposure information, only CMV serostatus was available.

Vbeta (60) and Jbeta (13) primers were used in the PCR. Some clones are missing from TCRdb's copy, which holds only in-frame ones; the method was immunoSEQ multiplex PCR. The sample holds 150,000 to 200,000 clones; about four fifths are singletons and the top ten take about 1.7%. This clonotype originated in a man aged 18 to 29 in good health and CMV-seronegative. The sequenced material came from PBMCs. The chain links TRBV27 to TRBJ2-3; TRBD2 matches at 8 bases. CDR3 DNA sequence: TGTGCCAGCTGTATAGCGGGGTCTAGCACAGATACGCAGTATTTT. Its translation is CASCIAGSSTDTQYF.